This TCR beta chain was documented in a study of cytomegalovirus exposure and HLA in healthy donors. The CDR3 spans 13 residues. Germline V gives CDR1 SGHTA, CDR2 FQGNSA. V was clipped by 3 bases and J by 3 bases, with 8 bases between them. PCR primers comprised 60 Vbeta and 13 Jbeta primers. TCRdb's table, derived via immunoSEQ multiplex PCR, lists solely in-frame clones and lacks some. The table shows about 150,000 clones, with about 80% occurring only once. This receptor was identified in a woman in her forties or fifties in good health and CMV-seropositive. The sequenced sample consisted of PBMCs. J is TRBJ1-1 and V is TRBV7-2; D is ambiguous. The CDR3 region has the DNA TGTGCCAGCAGCTTGACTAGTTACACTGAAGCTTTCTTT. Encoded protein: CASSLTSYTEAFF.